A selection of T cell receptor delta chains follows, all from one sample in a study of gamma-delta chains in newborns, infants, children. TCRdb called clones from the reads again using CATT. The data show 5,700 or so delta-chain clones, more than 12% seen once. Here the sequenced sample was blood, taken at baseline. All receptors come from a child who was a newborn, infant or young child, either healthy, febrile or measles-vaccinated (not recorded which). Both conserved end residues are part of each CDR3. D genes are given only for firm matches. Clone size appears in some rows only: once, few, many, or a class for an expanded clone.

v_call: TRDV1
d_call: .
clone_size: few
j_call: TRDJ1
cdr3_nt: TGTGCTCTTGGGGAAGGTATCTTGGAGTGGGGCTTCCCTTACACCGATAAACTCATCTTT
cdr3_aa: CALGEGILEWGFPYTDKLIF

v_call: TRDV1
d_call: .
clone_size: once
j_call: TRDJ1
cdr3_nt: TGTGCTCTTGGGGAACCGGGGCTACTTGGGTTAAAACTCATCTTT
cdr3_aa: CALGEPGLLGLKLIF

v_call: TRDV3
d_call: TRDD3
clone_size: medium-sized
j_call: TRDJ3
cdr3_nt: TGTGCCTTTGGGAGATCCGCGGGGAGTACTGGGGGATACGCTCGGACCTCCTGGGACACCCGACAGATGTTTTTC
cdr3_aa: CAFGRSAGSTGGYARTSWDTRQMFF

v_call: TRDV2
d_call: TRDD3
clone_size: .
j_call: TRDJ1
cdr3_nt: TGTGCCTGTGACACCGTGGGGGATCCCCTTTACACCGATAAACTCATCTTT
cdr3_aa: CACDTVGDPLYTDKLIF

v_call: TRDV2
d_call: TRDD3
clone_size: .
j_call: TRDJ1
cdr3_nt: TGTGCCTGTGACTCCCCTTGGGGGAGCGACACCGATAAACTCATCTTT
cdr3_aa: CACDSPWGSDTDKLIF

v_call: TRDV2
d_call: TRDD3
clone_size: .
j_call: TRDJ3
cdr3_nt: TGTGCCTGTGACACGGGATACGCCAGCTCCTGGGACACCCGACAGATGTTTTTC
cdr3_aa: CACDTGYASSWDTRQMFF

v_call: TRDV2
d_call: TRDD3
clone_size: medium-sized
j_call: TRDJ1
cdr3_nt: TGTGCCTGTGACACGGTGTGGCGTACTGGGGGATCCCCCGATAAACTCATCTTT
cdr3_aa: CACDTVWRTGGSPDKLIF

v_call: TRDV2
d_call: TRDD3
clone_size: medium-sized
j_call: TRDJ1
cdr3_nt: TGTGCCTGTGACGGACTGGGGGCCACCGATAAACTCATCTTT
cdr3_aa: CACDGLGATDKLIF

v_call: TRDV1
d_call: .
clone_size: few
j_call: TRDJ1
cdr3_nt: TGTGCTCTTGGGGAAACCTCCAACAAAGGCCGTAAGGCGCATTTTTTAGGGTGTAAACTCATCTTT
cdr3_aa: CALGETSNKGRKAHFLGCKLIF

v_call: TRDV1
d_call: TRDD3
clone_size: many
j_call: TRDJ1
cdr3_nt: TGTGCTCTTGGGGGGCCTACGTTCTGGTACTGGGGGATACGCGATAAACTCATCTTT
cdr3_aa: CALGGPTFWYWGIRDKLIF

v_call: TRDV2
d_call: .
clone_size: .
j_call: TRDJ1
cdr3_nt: TGTGCCTGTGACACCGTGGGGGCCCGGGGGACTCCTCGGTACACCGATAAACTCATCTTT
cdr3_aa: CACDTVGARGTPRYTDKLIF

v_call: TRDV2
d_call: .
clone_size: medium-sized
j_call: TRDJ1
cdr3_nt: TGTGCCTGTGACACCGTTCCTCCTGGGAAAAAACCGGCCGATAAACTCATCTTT
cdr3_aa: CACDTVPPGKKPADKLIF

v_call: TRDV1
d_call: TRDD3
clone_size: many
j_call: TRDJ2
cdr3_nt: TGTGCTCTTGGGGAACAACTTCCCCACATCTACTGGGGGATATCCCTGACAGCACAACTCTTCTTT
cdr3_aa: CALGEQLPHIYWGISLTAQLFF

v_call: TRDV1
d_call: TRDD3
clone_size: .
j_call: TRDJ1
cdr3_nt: TGTGCTCTTGGGGAACTGAGTGGCTCTATGTGGGGGACGATAAGCGATAAACTCATCTTT
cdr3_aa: CALGELSGSMWGTISDKLIF

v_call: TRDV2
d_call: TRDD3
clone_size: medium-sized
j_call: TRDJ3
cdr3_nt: TGTGCCTGTGACACTGGGGGATACGGCTCCTGGGACACCCGACAGATGTTTTTC
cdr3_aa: CACDTGGYGSWDTRQMFF

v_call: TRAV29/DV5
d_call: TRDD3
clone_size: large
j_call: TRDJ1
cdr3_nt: TGTGCAGCAAGGCTTCCTAGTTACTGGGGGATTGTAGATAAACTCATCTTT
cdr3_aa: CAARLPSYWGIVDKLIF

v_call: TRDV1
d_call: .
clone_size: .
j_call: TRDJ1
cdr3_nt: TGTGCTCCTGGGGAACTCACGTTCCTACGCGTGGGGGACAAATTAATACTGTACACCGATAAACTCATCTTT
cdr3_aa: CAPGELTFLRVGDKLILYTDKLIF

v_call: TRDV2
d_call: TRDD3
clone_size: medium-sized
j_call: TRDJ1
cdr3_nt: TGTGCCTGTGACGGACCGTTGGGGGATAAGTACACCGATAAACTCATCTTT
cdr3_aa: CACDGPLGDKYTDKLIF

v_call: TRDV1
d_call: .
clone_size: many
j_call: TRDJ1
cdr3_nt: TGTGCTCTTGGGGAGTCCCCACCTCCTACCGTGGGCCTGTCGTACACCGATAAACTCATCTTT
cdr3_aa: CALGESPPPTVGLSYTDKLIF

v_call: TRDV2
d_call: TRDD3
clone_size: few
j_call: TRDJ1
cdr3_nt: TGTGCCTGTGACGGGCTGGGGGATACTTCCACCGATAAACTCATCTTT
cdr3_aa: CACDGLGDTSTDKLIF

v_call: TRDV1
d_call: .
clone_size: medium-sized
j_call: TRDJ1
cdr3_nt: TGTGCTCTTGGGGAATGTGGTCGCGGGGATTTCTCACACACCGATAAACTCATCTTT
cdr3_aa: CALGECGRGDFSHTDKLIF

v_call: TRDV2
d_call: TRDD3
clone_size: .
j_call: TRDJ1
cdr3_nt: TGTGCCTGTGACACGAGGTGGTCTGGGGGATACGAGGCTAAACTCATCTTT
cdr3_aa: CACDTRWSGGYEAKLIF

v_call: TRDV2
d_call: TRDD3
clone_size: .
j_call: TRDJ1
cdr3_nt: TGTGCCTGTGACACCGATAGACTGGGGGATACGAGCACCGATAAACTCATCTTT
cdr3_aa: CACDTDRLGDTSTDKLIF

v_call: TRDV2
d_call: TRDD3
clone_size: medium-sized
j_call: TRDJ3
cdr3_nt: TGTGCCTGTGACACTGGGGGATACGCGGGCTCCTGGGACACCCGACAGATGTTTTTC
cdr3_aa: CACDTGGYAGSWDTRQMFF

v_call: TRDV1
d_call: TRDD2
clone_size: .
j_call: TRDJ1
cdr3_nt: TGTGCTCTTGGGGCTCCATACACTTCCTACGGGGAGTGCAATGGGGATCGGCACCCTATTTACACCGATAAACTCATCTTT
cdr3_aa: CALGAPYTSYGECNGDRHPIYTDKLIF

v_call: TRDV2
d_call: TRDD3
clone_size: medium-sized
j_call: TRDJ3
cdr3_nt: TGTGCCTGTGACACCACTGGGGGATCCTGGGACACCCGACAGATGTTTTTC
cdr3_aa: CACDTTGGSWDTRQMFF

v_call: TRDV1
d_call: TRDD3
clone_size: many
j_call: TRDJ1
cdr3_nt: TGTGCTCTTGGGGAACTAAGCGTATTATTGACAAAGTACTGGGGGATAGGGGACACCGATAAACTCATCTTT
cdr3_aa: CALGELSVLLTKYWGIGDTDKLIF

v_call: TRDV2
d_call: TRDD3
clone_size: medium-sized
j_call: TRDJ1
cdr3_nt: TGTGCCTGTGAACCCTGGGGGATTCCCGATAAACTCATCTTT
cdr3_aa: CACEPWGIPDKLIF

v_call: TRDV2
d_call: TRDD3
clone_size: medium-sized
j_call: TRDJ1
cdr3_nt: TGTGCCTGTGACACACTGGGGGATCCATACACCGATAAACTCATCTTT
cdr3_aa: CACDTLGDPYTDKLIF

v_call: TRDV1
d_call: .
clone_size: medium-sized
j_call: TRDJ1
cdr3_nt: TGTGCTCTTGGGGACTATAGTTCCGGCTTCGCTGGGGAGGGGTGGCATTACACCGATAAACTCATCTTT
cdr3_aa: CALGDYSSGFAGEGWHYTDKLIF

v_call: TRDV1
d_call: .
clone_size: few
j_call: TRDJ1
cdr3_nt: TGTGCTCTGTGCCTTCTCTCTGAGTCTGGGACCCGTTGGCCTGTGATCCTCGAGGGTGGATTAAAACTCATCTTT
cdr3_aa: CALCLLSESGTRWPVILEGGLKLIF

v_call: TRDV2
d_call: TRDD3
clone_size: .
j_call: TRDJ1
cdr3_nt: TGTGCCTGTGACTCCCTGAGCTATCCTACGGCGATAATGGGGGATACTTCGTACACCGATAAACTCATCTTT
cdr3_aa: CACDSLSYPTAIMGDTSYTDKLIF

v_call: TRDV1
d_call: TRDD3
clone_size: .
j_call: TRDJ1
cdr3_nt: TGTGCTCTTGGGGACCCTACTTCCTTGTTCTCTACTGGGGGATACGCCGATAAACTCATCTTT
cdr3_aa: CALGDPTSLFSTGGYADKLIF

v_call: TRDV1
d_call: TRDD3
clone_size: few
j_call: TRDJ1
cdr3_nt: TGTGCTCTTGGAGGGATGTTCCCCCGTACTGGGGTGCTCGATAAACTCATCTTT
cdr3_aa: CALGGMFPRTGVLDKLIF

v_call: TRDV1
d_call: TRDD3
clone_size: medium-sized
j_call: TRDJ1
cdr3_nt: TGTGCTCTTGGGAAGGAGTTTGAGGGGGATCTTAAACTCATCTTT
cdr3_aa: CALGKEFEGDLKLIF

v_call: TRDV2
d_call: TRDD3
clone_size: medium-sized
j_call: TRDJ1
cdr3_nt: TGTGCCTGTGATCCGGTACTGGGGGATACAAGCGAGACCTCCGATAAACTCATCTTT
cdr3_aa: CACDPVLGDTSETSDKLIF

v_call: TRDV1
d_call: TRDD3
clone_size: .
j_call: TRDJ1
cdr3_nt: TGTGCTCTTGGGGAAGGCTTGTGGAGGAGTGGTTTCTGGGGGACCCGTCTTCATTACACCGATAAACTCATCTTT
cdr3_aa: CALGEGLWRSGFWGTRLHYTDKLIF

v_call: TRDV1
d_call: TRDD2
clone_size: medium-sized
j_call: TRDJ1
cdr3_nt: TGTGCTCTTGGGGAACTGAATTGGGTCGGCAACTTCCTACAAAGAGGAGGGGACCACACCGATAAACTCATCTTT
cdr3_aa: CALGELNWVGNFLQRGGDHTDKLIF

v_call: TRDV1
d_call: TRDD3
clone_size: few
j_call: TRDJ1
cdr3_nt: TGTGCTCTTGGGGTCTGCTTCCCACCGGGGATACGCGAGAGGTATGGGACCGATAAACTCATCTTT
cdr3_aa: CALGVCFPPGIRERYGTDKLIF

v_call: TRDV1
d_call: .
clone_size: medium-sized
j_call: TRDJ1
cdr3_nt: TGTGCTCTTGGGCTCGCCGGTAAACTCATCTTT
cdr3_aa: CALGLAGKLIF

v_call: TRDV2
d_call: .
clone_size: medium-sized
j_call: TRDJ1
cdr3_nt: TGTGCCTGTGATTACGCGGCTCCTCCTGGGGATTCCACCGATAAACTCATCTTT
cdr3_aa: CACDYAAPPGDSTDKLIF

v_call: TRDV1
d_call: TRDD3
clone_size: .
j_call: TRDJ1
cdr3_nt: TGTGCTCTTGGGGAACTCCCAAACGTGGCGTACTGGGGGATACTAGGGCCGGATAAACTCATCTTT
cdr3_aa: CALGELPNVAYWGILGPDKLIF

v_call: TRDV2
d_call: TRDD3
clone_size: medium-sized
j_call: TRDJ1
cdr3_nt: TGTGCCTGTGTTGGCTTAAGGTATGAGGGATACGGAGGCGATAAACTCATCTTT
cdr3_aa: CACVGLRYEGYGGDKLIF

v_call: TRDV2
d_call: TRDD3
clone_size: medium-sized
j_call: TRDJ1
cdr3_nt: TGTGCCTGTGACACCAAAAACGCCATCGCTTTCGGGGGTCCTTTACTCTTACTGGGGGTAATCGGATCCGGCACCGATAAACTCATCTTT
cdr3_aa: CACDTKNAIAFGGPLLLLGVIGSGTDKLIF

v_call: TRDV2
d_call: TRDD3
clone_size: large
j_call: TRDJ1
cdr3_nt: TGTGCCTGTGACCAACTGGGGGATACAGCCGGCACCGATAAACTCATCTTT
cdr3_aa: CACDQLGDTAGTDKLIF

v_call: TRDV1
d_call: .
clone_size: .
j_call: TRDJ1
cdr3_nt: TGTGCTCTTGGGGAAAAGGGGGGTTCCTTAGGGCATAAACTCATCTTT
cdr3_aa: CALGEKGGSLGHKLIF